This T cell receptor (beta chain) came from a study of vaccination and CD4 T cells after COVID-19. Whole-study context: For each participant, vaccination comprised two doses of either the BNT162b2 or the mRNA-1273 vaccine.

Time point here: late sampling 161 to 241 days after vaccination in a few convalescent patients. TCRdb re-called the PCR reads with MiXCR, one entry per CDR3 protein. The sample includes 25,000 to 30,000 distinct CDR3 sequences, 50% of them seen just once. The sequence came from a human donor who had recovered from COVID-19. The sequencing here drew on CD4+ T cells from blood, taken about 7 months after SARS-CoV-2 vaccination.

The CDR3 bases are TGTGCCAGCAGTCCATCGGGACAGCAAGAGACCCAGTACTTC. It is translated as CASSPSGQQETQYF. The rearrangement links TRBV27 to TRBJ2-5; 7 bases are a match to TRBD1. Trimming removed 5 bases from V and 2 bases from J; junction bases left unmatched: 5. This CDR3 is 14 amino acids long. Germline V lookup: CDR1 MNHEY, CDR2 SMNVEV (reference sequence).